This TCR beta chain originates from a study of blood T cell repertoires in COVID-19. As for the study in general: Whether acute or convalescent, the COVID-19 samples came from the United States, Italy and Spain. PBMCs, B-cell-depleted T cells, or T cells were the source of the cDNA or gDNA that made up the material.

In the authors' workflow: Reference gene primer amplification in the assay estimated nucleated cell counts. Measured with immunoSEQ multiplex PCR; TCRdb has only the in-frame clones, and not every one. V, J and clone size reflect that table, while D and trimming were determined from the DNA. The table includes some 64,000 clones, roughly 84% detected once. Trimming shortened V by 7 bases and J by 4 bases, and 16 bases separated the two germline ends. Looked up from germline, CDR1 is KGHSH and CDR2 is LQKENI. The CDR3 sequence is 14 residues long. The J gene is TRBJ1-1, the V gene TRBV18; the D is unclear. Sample: peripheral blood. This receptor was taken from a man in his sixties with COVID-19, enrolled during active disease. CDR3 in DNA: TGTGCCAGCTTAGACATTAGGTCAACCACTGAAGCTTTCTTT. Translated: CASLDIRSTTEAFF. The entire variable domain, with the rest obtained from reference TRBV18 and TRBJ1-1, is as follows: NAGVMQNPRHLVRRRGQEARLRCSPMKGHSHVYWYRQLPEEGLKFMVYLQKENIIDESGMPKERFSAEFPKEGPSILRIQQVVRGDSAAYFCASLDIRSTTEAFFGQGTRLTVV.